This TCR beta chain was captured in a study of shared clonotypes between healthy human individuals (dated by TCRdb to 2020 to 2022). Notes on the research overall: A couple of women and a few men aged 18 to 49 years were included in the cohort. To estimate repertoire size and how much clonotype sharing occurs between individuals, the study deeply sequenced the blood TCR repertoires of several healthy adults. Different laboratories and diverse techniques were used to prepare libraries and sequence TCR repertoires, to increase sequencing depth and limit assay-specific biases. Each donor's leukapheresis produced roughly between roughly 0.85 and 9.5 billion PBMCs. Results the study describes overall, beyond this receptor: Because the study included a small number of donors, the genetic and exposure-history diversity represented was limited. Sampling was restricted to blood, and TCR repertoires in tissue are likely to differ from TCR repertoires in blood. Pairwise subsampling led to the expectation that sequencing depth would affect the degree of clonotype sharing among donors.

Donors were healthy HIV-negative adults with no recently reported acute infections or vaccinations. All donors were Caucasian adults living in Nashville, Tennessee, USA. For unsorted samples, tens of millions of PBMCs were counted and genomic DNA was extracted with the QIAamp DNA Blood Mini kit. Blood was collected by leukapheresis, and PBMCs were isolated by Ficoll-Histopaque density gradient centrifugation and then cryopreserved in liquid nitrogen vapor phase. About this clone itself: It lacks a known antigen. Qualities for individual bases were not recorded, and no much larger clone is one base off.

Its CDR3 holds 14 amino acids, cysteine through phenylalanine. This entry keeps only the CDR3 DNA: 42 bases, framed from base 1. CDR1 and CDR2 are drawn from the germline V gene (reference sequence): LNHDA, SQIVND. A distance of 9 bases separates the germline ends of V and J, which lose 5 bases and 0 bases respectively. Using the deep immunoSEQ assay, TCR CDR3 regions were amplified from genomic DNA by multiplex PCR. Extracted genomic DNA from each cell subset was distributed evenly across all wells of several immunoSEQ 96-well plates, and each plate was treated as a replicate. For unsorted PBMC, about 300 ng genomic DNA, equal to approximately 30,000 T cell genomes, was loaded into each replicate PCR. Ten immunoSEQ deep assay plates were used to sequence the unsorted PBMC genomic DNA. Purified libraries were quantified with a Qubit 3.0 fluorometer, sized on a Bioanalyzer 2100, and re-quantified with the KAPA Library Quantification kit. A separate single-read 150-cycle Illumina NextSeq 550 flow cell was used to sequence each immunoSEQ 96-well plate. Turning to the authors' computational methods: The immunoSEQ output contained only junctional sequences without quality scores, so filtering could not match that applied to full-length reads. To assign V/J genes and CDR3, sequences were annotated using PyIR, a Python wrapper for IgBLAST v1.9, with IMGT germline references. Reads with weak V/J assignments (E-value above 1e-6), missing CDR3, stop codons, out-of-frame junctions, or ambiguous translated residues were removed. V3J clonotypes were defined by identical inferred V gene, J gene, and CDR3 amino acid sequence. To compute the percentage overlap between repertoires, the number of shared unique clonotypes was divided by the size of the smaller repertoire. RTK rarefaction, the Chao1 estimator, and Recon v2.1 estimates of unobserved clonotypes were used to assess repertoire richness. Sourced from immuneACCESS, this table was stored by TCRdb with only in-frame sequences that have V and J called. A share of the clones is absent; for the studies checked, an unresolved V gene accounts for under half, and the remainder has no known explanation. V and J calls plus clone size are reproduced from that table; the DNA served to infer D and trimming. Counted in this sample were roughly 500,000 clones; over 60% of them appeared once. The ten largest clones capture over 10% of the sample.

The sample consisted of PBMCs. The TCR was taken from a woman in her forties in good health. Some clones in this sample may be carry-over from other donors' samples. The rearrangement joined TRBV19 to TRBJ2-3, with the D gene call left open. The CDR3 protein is CASSPQPSTDTQYF. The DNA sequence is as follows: TGTGCCAGTAGTCCCCAACCTAGCACAGATACGCAGTATTTT.